The 30 T cell receptor beta chains listed next were all sequenced from one sample in a study of somatic mutations in cytotoxic T cells in rheumatoid arthritis. Sequenced by immunoSEQ multiplex PCR; TCRdb stores in-frame clones only, minus some. The data contain 15,000 to 20,000 clones, over 70% of them singletons. The sequencing input was CD8+ T cells sorted from blood. The receptors shown here come from a woman aged 45-60 years in good health.

This clone came up once. The chain recombines TRBV10-3 with TRBJ1-2; D gene uncertain. The V end lost 3 bases, the J end lost 8 bases, and 13 bases lay between the germline ends. The CDR3 length is 13 residues. CDR1 ENHRY and CDR2 SYGVKD come from the germline V gene. This CDR3 is CAISDDGPMGYTF. CDR3 nucleotide sequence: TGTGCCATCAGTGATGACGGCCCCATGGGCTACACCTTC.

The chain employs TRBV13 and TRBJ2-7; possibly TRBD1 for D (6 bases). The CDR3 spans 15 residues. The germline gives CDR1 PRHDT, CDR2 FYEKMQ (reference sequence). The V end lost 4 bases, the J end lost 2 bases, and 15 bases lay between the germline ends. The CDR3 spells CASSSRQDLTYEQYF. Here the CDR3 DNA reads TGTGCCAGCAGCTCTCGACAGGACCTCACCTACGAGCAGTACTTC.

V and J are TRBV29-1 and TRBJ2-5, with D possibly matching TRBD1 (6 bases). Per the germline V gene, CDR1 is SQVTM and CDR2 is ANQGSEA. This CDR3 contains 14 residues. Between the trimmed V and J ends, which lost 0 bases and 5 bases, there was a span of 13 bases. The CDR3 sequence: CSVEEGRGRETQYF. The CDR3 DNA reads TGCAGCGTTGAAGAGGGCAGGGGTAGGGAGACCCAGTACTTC.

In this sample, this clone turned up a few times. The gene calls are TRBV30 and TRBJ1-1; the D is unclear. Germline assignment: CDR1 GTSNPN and CDR2 SVGIG (reference sequence). V gave up 3 bases and J gave up 2 bases, with 1 base separating them. The CDR3 is 10 amino acids. The CDR3 nucleotides are TGTGCCTGGAGCAACACTGAAGCTTTCTTT. This codes for CAWSNTEAFF.

The chain is built from TRBV5-1 and TRBJ1-2; D is possibly TRBD1 (6 bases). The CDR3 is made up of 16 amino acids. Germline loops: CDR1 SGHRS, CDR2 YFSETQ. V was cut by 4 bases and J by 5 bases, with 21 bases left in between. The CDR3 is CASSLPTGSPGYGYTF. CDR3 bases: TGCGCCAGCAGCCTCCCCACAGGGTCACCCGGTTATGGCTACACCTTC.

The rearrangement links TRBV25-1 to TRBJ2-3; 7 nucleotides line up with TRBD1. From germline, CDR1 is MGHDK and CDR2 SYGVNS. The CDR3 sequence is 14 residues long. With V trimmed by 7 bases and J by 4 bases, 8 bases remained unmatched. CDR3 nucleotide sequence: TGTGCCAGCACCAGTGAGGGGGCGGCAGATACGCAGTATTTT. It is translated as CASTSEGAADTQYF.

This chain joins TRBV7-7 and TRBJ2-5; D is uncertain. V shed 2 bases and J shed 5 bases, with 12 bases lying between them. Germline CDR1 SSHAT, CDR2 FNYEAQ (reference sequence). The CDR3 spans 14 residues. The CDR3 DNA reads as TGTGCCAGCAGCTTATATCTGGGTTGGGAGACCCAGTACTTC. This encodes CASSLYLGWETQYF.

The chain carries TRBV27 and TRBJ2-7, with 7 bases identical to TRBD1. V lost 3 bases to trimming and J lost 1 base; unmatched junction nucleotides: 0. Germline V CDR1 and CDR2: MNHEY, SMNVEV (reference sequence). CDR3 size: 13 residues. The CDR3 region is CASSLTGSYEQYF. In DNA, the CDR3 is TGTGCCAGCAGTTTGACAGGGTCCTACGAGCAGTACTTC.

The chain recombines TRBV6-6 with TRBJ2-2; perhaps D is TRBD1 or TRBD2 (5 bases each). The germline V gene encodes CDR1 MNHNY and CDR2 SVGAGI (reference sequence). V lost 5 bases and J lost 0, with 13 bases in between. The CDR3 runs to 16 residues. The CDR3 nucleotides are TGTGCCAGCAGTAGGGGAGCTACTGCGAACACCGGGGAGCTGTTTTTT. Translating gives CASSRGATANTGELFF.

This chain connects TRBV6-5 to TRBJ1-2; TRBD1 is a possible D gene (6 bases). The ends were cut back, 1 base at V and 6 bases at J, with 9 bases in the middle. The germline V gene has CDR1 MNHEY and CDR2 SVGAGI. This CDR3 has 13 amino acids. The DNA for the CDR3 is TGTGCCAGCAGTTACTGGGGGGCCGATGGCTACACCTTC. This translates into CASSYWGADGYTF.

This chain uses TRBV13 with TRBJ2-7; D is uncertain. There are 15 residues in the CDR3. Trimming shortened V by 0 bases and J by 5 bases, and 14 bases separated the two germline ends. Germline loops: CDR1 PRHDT, CDR2 FYEKMQ (reference sequence). CDR3 loop: CASSLGLRQSNEQYF. Written as DNA, the CDR3 is TGTGCCAGCAGCTTAGGCCTAAGACAATCCAACGAGCAGTACTTC. Filled out from reference TRBV13 and TRBJ2-7, the complete variable domain reads AAGVIQSPRHLIKEKRETATLKCYPIPRHDTVYWYQQGPGQDPQFLISFYEKMQSDKGSIPDRFSAQQFSDYHSELNMSSLELGDSALYFCASSLGLRQSNEQYFGPGTRLTVT.

This sequence joins TRBV27 and TRBJ2-7; TRBD1 or TRBD2 may be the D gene (5 bases each). The CDR3 runs 15 residues. Germline-derived CDR1 and CDR2 are MNHEY and SMNVEV (reference sequence). The V end was cut by 2 bases, the J end by 6 bases, with 17 bases between. The CDR3 loop reads CASSLARDPRCEQYF. In DNA form, the CDR3 reads TGTGCCAGCAGTTTAGCTCGGGACCCAAGGTGCGAGCAGTACTTC.

The genes are TRBV11-1 and TRBJ1-2; TRBD1 is a possible D gene (5 bases). The V end was cut by 5 bases, the J end by 4 bases, with 17 bases between. CDR3 length equals 15 residues. Germline-derived CDR1 and CDR2 are SGHAT and FQDESV (reference sequence). The DNA for the CDR3 is TGTGCCAGCAGCCCCGGGACCGGTTACTTCTATGGCTACACCTTC. This gives the protein CASSPGTGYFYGYTF.

The chain has TRBV30 and TRBJ1-6; D uncertain. There are 13 residues in the CDR3. Germline CDR1 and CDR2: GTSNPN and SVGIG (reference sequence). The V end was cut by 0 bases, the J end by 7 bases, with 7 bases between. CDR3 in DNA: TGTGCCTGGAGTGTGACCGGCAATTCACCCCTCCACTTT. Its protein is CAWSVTGNSPLHF.

V is TRBV6-1 and J is TRBJ1-5; 11 nucleotides match TRBD1. Trimming took 2 bases from V and 6 from J; bases not matched to a gene: 9. Germline CDR1 reads MNHNS; CDR2 reads SASEGT. CDR3 size: 17 residues. The CDR3 reads CASSEMSGQGAVQPQHF. DNA of the CDR3: TGTGCCAGCAGTGAAATGAGCGGACAGGGGGCCGTTCAGCCCCAGCATTTT.

V usage is TRBV4-1 and J usage is TRBJ1-4; no firm D call. Germline-derived CDR1 and CDR2 are MGHRA and YSYEKL. The V and J ends lost 0 bases and 4 bases respectively, with 9 bases between them. This CDR3 has 15 amino acids. CDR3 DNA sequence: TGCGCCAGCAGCCAAGATACGGGGTTTAATGAAAAACTGTTTTTT. It yields the protein CASSQDTGFNEKLFF.

The chain carries TRBV29-1 and TRBJ2-1; D unclear. Between the trimmed V and J ends, which lost 5 bases and 4 bases, there was a span of 12 bases. The CDR3 is made up of 13 amino acids. CDR1 and CDR2 from the germline V gene are SQVTM and ANQGSEA. In nucleotides, the CDR3 is TGCAGCGTTTGGGGAACCAATTACAATGAGCAGTTCTTC. This sequence encodes CSVWGTNYNEQFF.

V and J are TRBV10-3 and TRBJ2-7; weak D call: TRBD1 (6 bases). The CDR3 contains 13 residues. Trimming cost V 4 bases and J 3 bases, with 10 bases left between them. Germline V gene lookup returns CDR1 ENHRY and CDR2 SYGVKD. Written as DNA, the CDR3 is TGTGCCATCAGTGGACGGGACAACTACGAGCAGTACTTC. Residues: CAISGRDNYEQYF.

This sequence joins TRBV14 and TRBJ1-4; D call uncertain. V lost 3 bases, J lost 4 bases, and 12 bases lay in between. CDR1 is SGHDN and CDR2 is FVKESK in the germline V gene. CDR3 length: 15 residues. CDR3 protein: CASSQRTALNEKLFF. The CDR3 DNA sequence: TGTGCCAGCAGCCAGAGGACGGCCCTTAATGAAAAACTGTTTTTT. Combining the CDR3 with reference TRBV14 and TRBJ1-4 gives the whole variable domain EAGVTQFPSHSVIEKGQTVTLRCDPISGHDNLYWYRRVMGKEIKFLLHFVKESKQDESGMPNNRFLAERTGGTYSTLKVQPAELEDSGVYFCASSQRTALNEKLFFGSGTQLSVL.

The chain employs TRBV7-8 and TRBJ2-7, with 8 bases that match TRBD1. V lost 3 bases and J lost 1; bases outside the gene matches: 5. Germline V gene sequence: CDR1 SGHVS, CDR2 FQNEAQ. The CDR3 sequence is 15 residues long. CDR3 protein: CASSFRDRPSYEQYF. CDR3 nucleotide sequence: TGTGCCAGCAGCTTCCGGGACAGGCCATCCTACGAGCAGTACTTC.

The genes are TRBV9 and TRBJ1-2, with 9 bases matching TRBD1. The CDR3 covers 14 residues. Germline CDR1 reads SGDLS; CDR2 reads YYNGEE. J lost 7 bases, V lost 5 bases, and 9 bases had no gene match. DNA of the CDR3: TGTGCCAGCAGACAAAATACAGGGGGCATTGGCTACACCTTC. This encodes CASRQNTGGIGYTF. The full variable domain, rest sourced from reference TRBV9 and TRBJ1-2, is DSGVTQTPKHLITATGQRVTLRCSPRSGDLSVYWYQQSLDQGLQFLIQYYNGEERAKGNILERFSAQQFPDLHSELNLSSLELGDSALYFCASRQNTGGIGYTFGSGTRLTVV.

The V gene is TRBV7-9, the J gene TRBJ1-4, with 8 bases matching TRBD1. The CDR3 loop spans 14 amino acids. Germline V gene lookup returns CDR1 SEHNR and CDR2 FQNEAQ (reference sequence). V dropped 5 bases and J dropped 2; count of bases not matched to a gene: 1. The CDR3 bases are TGTGCCAGCAGCACAGGGGGGACTAATGAAAAACTGTTTTTT. Translating it yields CASSTGGTNEKLFF.

The rearrangement uses TRBV4-3 and TRBJ2-2; D perhaps matches TRBD1 (5 bases). CDR3 length: 10 residues. Germline V gene sequence: CDR1 LGHNA, CDR2 YSLEER. The V end was cut by 5 bases, the J end by 15 bases, with 10 bases between. CDR3 DNA sequence: TGCGCCAGCAGCAAAGGGGTGTTGTTTTTT. This codes for CASSKGVLFF.

The gene calls are TRBV6-5 and TRBJ2-1; perhaps TRBD2 as D (5 bases). V lost 5 bases to trimming and J lost 9 bases, with 17 bases between them. The length of the CDR3 is 14 residues. CDR1 MNHEY and CDR2 SVGAGI come from the germline V gene. The CDR3 DNA is TGTGCCAGCAGTATGGGAGAGTCTTACGGTGAGCAGTTCTTC. The encoded protein is CASSMGESYGEQFF.

This clone was picked up a small number of times. This chain connects TRBV11-2 to TRBJ2-7; TRBD1 matches at 7 bases. CDR1 and CDR2 (germline): SGHAT, FQNNGV. The CDR3 length is 14 residues. Unmatched junction bases numbered 6, after V lost 4 bases and J lost 3 bases. CDR3 amino acids: CASSSGTVNYEQYF. DNA of the CDR3: TGTGCCAGCAGCTCCGGGACAGTCAACTACGAGCAGTACTTC.

J is TRBJ2-7 and V is TRBV5-1; D remains unclear. The CDR3 runs to 15 residues. Germline-derived CDR1 and CDR2 are SGHRS and YFSETQ. V gave up 4 bases and J gave up 0 bases, with 14 bases separating them. The CDR3 DNA follows: TGCGCCAGCAGCCAAGACTGGCGGTCCTCCTACGAGCAGTACTTC. Translated, it gives CASSQDWRSSYEQYF.

By share, this clone counts as large (0.1 to 1%). The V gene is TRBV4-1, the J gene TRBJ2-7; the match to TRBD2 covers 12 bases. Germline loops: CDR1 MGHRA, CDR2 YSYEKL. CDR3 length equals 16 residues. V trimming: 0 bases; J trimming: 9 bases; junction bases outside the gene matches: 9. This chain's CDR3 is CASSQELTSGSKGQYF. Written as DNA, the CDR3 is TGCGCCAGCAGCCAAGAGCTGACTAGCGGGAGTAAAGGGCAGTACTTC.

The count of this clone is one. The V gene is TRBV29-1, the J gene TRBJ2-1; D ambiguous. Germline CDR1 and CDR2: SQVTM and ANQGSEA. This CDR3 has 16 amino acids. V was cut by 6 bases and J by 1 base, with 19 bases left in between. The CDR3 reads CSVDGLPGASYNEQFF. CDR3 coding DNA: TGCAGCGTGGATGGGCTCCCAGGAGCTTCCTACAATGAGCAGTTCTTC.

The chain couples TRBV5-4 to TRBJ2-3, with 7 positions matching TRBD1. This CDR3 is 16 amino acids long. Germline V gene data show CDR1 as SGHNT and CDR2 as YYREEE (reference sequence). The V and J ends lost 4 bases and 4 bases, in that order; junction bases with no gene match: 12. The DNA of the CDR3 is TGTGCCAGCAGCCCCGGGACAGCTCTTACACCAGATACGCAGTATTTT. This translates into CASSPGTALTPDTQYF.

The chain links TRBV9 to TRBJ2-7, with a weak D call TRBD2 (6 bases). Germline V gives CDR1 SGDLS, CDR2 YYNGEE. Trimming pared 1 base from V and 0 bases from J, leaving 8 bases between. The CDR3 is 14 residues long. The CDR3: CASSVYGSSYEQYF. In nucleotides, the CDR3 is TGTGCCAGCAGCGTATACGGGAGCTCCTACGAGCAGTACTTC. The whole variable domain, remainder taken from reference TRBV9 and TRBJ2-7, is DSGVTQTPKHLITATGQRVTLRCSPRSGDLSVYWYQQSLDQGLQFLIQYYNGEERAKGNILERFSAQQFPDLHSELNLSSLELGDSALYFCASSVYGSSYEQYFGPGTRLTVT.